The 32 T cell receptor beta chains listed next were all sequenced from one sample in a study of blood T cell repertoires in COVID-19 (dated by TCRdb to between 2020 and 2021). Receptors were amplified or captured by the immunoSEQ multiplex PCR assay. TCRdb holds this immuneACCESS table with in-frame rearrangements only. Some clones are missing; in checked studies, unresolved V genes explain under half, and the rest has no known cause. Here the sample has 75,000 to 90,000 clones; roughly 86% occur a single time. The ten most abundant clones make up around 5.3% of the sample. Sequenced: peripheral blood. These receptor sequences come from a man aged 45-65 years with active or convalescent COVID-19.

The V gene is TRBV18, the J gene TRBJ1-6; TRBD1 matches 7 bases. This CDR3 comprises 15 residues. Germline loops: CDR1 KGHSH, CDR2 LQKENI. V lost 3 bases and J lost 7; bases outside the gene matches: 6. This CDR3 is CASSPRQGGNSPLHF. In DNA form, the CDR3 reads TGTGCCAGCTCACCCCGACAGGGTGGGAATTCACCCCTCCACTTT.

The V call is TRBV3-1 (or the pseudogene TRBV3-2), the J call TRBJ2-7; TRBD2 matches 7 bases. This CDR3 is built from 15 residues. Germline CDR1 is LGHDT and CDR2 is YNNKEL (reference sequence). Trimming removed 0 bases from V and 3 bases from J; junction bases left unmatched: 5. The CDR3 reads CASSQEGEGRYEQYF. As DNA, the CDR3 is TGTGCCAGCAGCCAAGAAGGGGAGGGTCGCTACGAGCAGTACTTC.

This clone showed up just once. The chain links TRBV5-1 to TRBJ2-5; a weak D match, TRBD1 (5 bases). Between the trimmed V and J ends, which lost 1 base and 1 base, there was a span of 8 bases. The germline CDR1 and CDR2 sequences are SGHRS and YFSETQ. The CDR3 loop spans 14 amino acids. The CDR3 loop reads CASSLWGPQETQYF. The CDR3 region has the DNA TGCGCCAGCAGCTTGTGGGGCCCCCAAGAGACCCAGTACTTC.

The rearrangement uses TRBV24-1 and TRBJ2-7, with TRBD1 as a possible D gene (6 bases). Trimming stripped 6 bases from V and 5 bases from J, with 16 bases between. This CDR3 is built from 14 residues. Germline CDR1 KGHDR, CDR2 SFDVKD. The DNA for the CDR3 is TGTGCCACCAGTCCGGCACAGGGAGCGAACGAGCAGTACGTC. As protein: CATSPAQGANEQYV.

This chain connects TRBV6-5 to TRBJ2-7; 8 bases are a match to TRBD1. Germline CDR1 reads MNHEY; CDR2 reads SVGAGI. The CDR3 is 13 residues long. J gave up 4 bases and V 7 bases, and 6 bases lay outside the gene matches. Written as DNA, the CDR3 is TGTGCCAGCACCGGACAGGGAATATACGAGCAGTACTTC. The encoded protein is CASTGQGIYEQYF.

This clone has only one observation. The chain combines TRBV5-1 with TRBJ2-5; 7 bases fit TRBD2. Germline CDR1 SGHRS, CDR2 YFSETQ. V lost 3 bases and J lost 2; bases outside the gene matches: 4. This CDR3 has 14 residues. The CDR3 region is CASSYGTTQETQYF. DNA of the CDR3: TGCGCCAGCAGCTACGGGACTACTCAAGAGACCCAGTACTTC.

This chain joins TRBV5-6 and TRBJ1-1; 7 nucleotides align to TRBD1. V lost 5 bases, J lost 1 base, and 2 bases stayed unmatched. CDR3 size: 13 residues. CDR1 SGHDT and CDR2 YYEEEE come from the germline V gene. This chain's CDR3 is CASRRQGNTEAFF. In DNA form, the CDR3 reads TGTGCCAGCAGGAGACAGGGGAACACTGAAGCTTTCTTT.

The chain employs TRBV29-1 and TRBJ1-4, with 8 bases fitting TRBD1. CDR1 and CDR2 from the germline V gene are SQVTM and ANQGSEA. CDR3 length: 13 residues. After removal of 7 bases from V and 4 bases from J, the junction contained 5 bases not matched to a gene. The CDR3 is CSALDRDNEKLFF. DNA of the CDR3: TGCAGCGCTTTGGACAGGGATAATGAAAAACTGTTTTTT.

The chain employs TRBV5-6 and TRBJ1-5, with a tentative D call TRBD1 (6 bases). The CDR3 is 16 residues long. V lost 4 bases to trimming and J lost 2 bases, with 16 bases between them. CDR1 is SGHDT and CDR2 is YYEEEE in the germline V gene. CDR3 bases: TGTGCCAGCAGCCCTGAGCGGGGGCTTGGCAATCAGCCCCAGCATTTT. It specifies CASSPERGLGNQPQHF.

The gene calls are TRBV11-2 and TRBJ1-2; the D is unclear. This CDR3 is built from 13 residues. V was pared by 3 bases and J by 6 bases, with 11 bases between. The germline V gene encodes CDR1 SGHAT and CDR2 FQNNGV. The CDR3 nucleotides are TGTGCCAGCAGCTTGTCAGGTTATGATGGCTACACCTTC. Translating it yields CASSLSGYDGYTF. The whole variable domain, filled in from reference TRBV11-2 and TRBJ1-2, reads EAGVAQSPRYKIIEKRQSVAFWCNPISGHATLYWYQQILGQGPKLLIQFQNNGVVDDSQLPKDRFSAERLKGVDSTLKIQPAKLEDSAVYLCASSLSGYDGYTFGSGTRLTVV.

The V gene is TRBV27, the J gene TRBJ2-7, with D tentatively TRBD2 (5 bases). The CDR3 length is 15 residues. The germline V gene encodes CDR1 MNHEY and CDR2 SMNVEV (reference sequence). The V and J ends lost 7 bases and 3 bases respectively, with 19 bases between them. CDR3 in amino acids: CASTPARGIFYEQYF. In DNA, the CDR3 is TGTGCCAGCACCCCCGCCAGAGGGATATTCTACGAGCAGTACTTC.

The rearrangement links TRBV3-1 (or the pseudogene TRBV3-2) to TRBJ1-4; weak D call: TRBD1 (5 bases). This CDR3 is 15 amino acids long. Trimming took off 4 bases at V and 7 bases at J, with 16 bases between the two ends. CDR1 and CDR2 from the germline V gene are LGHDT and YNNKEL (reference sequence). The CDR3 sequence is CASSLVDSWGEKLFF. The CDR3 nucleotides read TGTGCCAGCAGCCTCGTAGACAGTTGGGGTGAAAAACTGTTTTTT.

The chain employs TRBV21-1 and TRBJ2-5; the D call in the table, TRBD1, was not verified against the DNA. TRBV21-1 is annotated as a pseudogene. The CDR3 sequence is 16 residues long. In DNA form, the CDR3 reads TGTGCCAGCAGCAATAATGGGGACATAGACCAAGAGACCCAGTACTTC. Residues: CASSNNGDIDQETQYF.

V gene TRBV18 combines with J gene TRBJ1-4; no reliable D call. The germline V and J ends were trimmed by 3 bases and 3 bases, with 11 bases remaining between them. The CDR3 spans 15 residues. Per the germline V gene, CDR1 is KGHSH and CDR2 is LQKENI. This CDR3 is CASSPLESPNEKLFF. The CDR3, as DNA: TGTGCCAGCTCACCTCTAGAATCCCCTAATGAAAAACTGTTTTTT. Full variable domain (outside the CDR3, taken from reference TRBV18 and TRBJ1-4): NAGVMQNPRHLVRRRGQEARLRCSPMKGHSHVYWYRQLPEEGLKFMVYLQKENIIDESGMPKERFSAEFPKEGPSILRIQQVVRGDSAAYFCASSPLESPNEKLFFGSGTQLSVL.

J is TRBJ2-7 and V is TRBV7-2; D possibly corresponds to TRBD2 (5 bases). CDR1 is SGHTA and CDR2 is FQGNSA in the germline V gene. Trimming left V 0 bases short and J 1 base short, with 13 bases between. This CDR3 contains 16 residues. The CDR3 loop reads CASSLAQAGPSYEQYF. CDR3 nucleotides: TGTGCCAGCAGCTTAGCGCAGGCGGGCCCGTCCTACGAGCAGTACTTC.

This clone was found a few times. The gene calls are TRBV14 and TRBJ2-2; 10 bases fit TRBD1. CDR3 length equals 16 residues. CDR1 and CDR2 from the germline V gene are SGHDN and FVKESK. V lost 4 bases and J lost 4; bases outside the gene matches: 6. This CDR3 is CASSRRQGAGTGELFF. CDR3 nucleotide sequence: TGTGCCAGCAGCCGGAGACAGGGGGCGGGCACCGGGGAGCTGTTTTTT. The full variable domain, in which reference TRBV14 and TRBJ2-2 provide the parts outside the CDR3, is EAGVTQFPSHSVIEKGQTVTLRCDPISGHDNLYWYRRVMGKEIKFLLHFVKESKQDESGMPNNRFLAERTGGTYSTLKVQPAELEDSGVYFCASSRRQGAGTGELFFGEGSRLTVL.

This clone was counted a few times. The V and J genes are TRBV14 and TRBJ1-4; D possibly corresponds to TRBD1 (6 bases). Looked up from germline, CDR1 is SGHDN and CDR2 is FVKESK. This CDR3 contains 14 residues. V dropped 3 bases and J dropped 7 bases, with 12 bases sitting between them. The CDR3 sequence is CASSQGARSEKLFF. The CDR3 nucleotides are TGTGCCAGCAGCCAGGGGGCGCGGAGTGAAAAACTGTTTTTT.

This clone occurred once. V is TRBV18 and J is TRBJ1-5; TRBD1 matches at 7 bases. The CDR3 has 14 residues. The germline V gene has CDR1 KGHSH and CDR2 LQKENI. Trimming at V came to 3 bases and at J to 3 bases, leaving 2 bases not matched to a gene. The CDR3 DNA reads TGTGCCAGCTCACCGACAGGGACCAATCAGCCCCAGCATTTT. Its protein is CASSPTGTNQPQHF.

The sample holds a few counts of this clone. CDR3 residues: CASSLGTGNTEAFF. The CDR3, as DNA: TGTGCCAGCAGCTTAGGGACAGGGAACACTGAAGCTTTCTTT. The J gene is TRBJ1-1, the V gene TRBV7-9; 7 nucleotides match TRBD1. The CDR3 extends over 14 amino acids. Trimming cost V 1 base and J 1 base; bases outside gene matches: 0. Germline-derived CDR1 and CDR2 are SEHNR and FQNEAQ (reference sequence).

This sequence joins TRBV3-1 (or the pseudogene TRBV3-2) and TRBJ2-2; 8 bases are shared with TRBD1. Trimming took 4 bases from V and 5 from J; bases not matched to a gene: 6. The CDR3 sequence is 15 residues long. Germline-derived CDR1 and CDR2 are LGHDT and YNNKEL (reference sequence). CDR3 sequence: CASSRTGSGTGELFF. CDR3 nucleotides: TGTGCCAGCAGCCGGACAGGGAGTGGAACCGGGGAGCTGTTTTTT.

This chain uses TRBV15 with TRBJ2-3; D is unclear. This CDR3 is 18 amino acids long. Germline lookup yields CDR1 LNHNV and CDR2 YYDKDF (reference sequence). V was trimmed by 3 bases and J by 2 bases, leaving 21 bases between them. The DNA of the CDR3 is TGTGCCACCAGCAGTCAATTGTCGACTTCGGCCTACACAGATACGCAGTATTTT. Translating it yields CATSSQLSTSAYTDTQYF.

The chain carries TRBV6-5 and TRBJ1-3; D is perhaps TRBD1 (6 bases). The germline CDR1 and CDR2 sequences are MNHEY and SVGAGI. The CDR3 spans 15 residues. V was cut by 0 bases and J by 6 bases, with 12 bases left in between. In DNA form, the CDR3 reads TGTGCCAGCAGTTACTCTTTTGACAGGCAAAACACCATATATTTT. Its translation: CASSYSFDRQNTIYF.

V gene TRBV11-2 combines with J gene TRBJ2-5; a weak D match, TRBD2 (6 bases). The CDR3 is 13 residues long. Germline CDR1 SGHAT, CDR2 FQNNGV. V was pared by 5 bases and J by 5 bases, with 12 bases between. CDR3 amino acids: CASSGGLGETQYF. Written as DNA, the CDR3 is TGTGCCAGCAGCGGGGGGTTAGGGGAGACCCAGTACTTC.

This sequence joins TRBV12-3 or TRBV12-4 and TRBJ1-6; no reliable D call. CDR3 length: 13 amino acids. The germline V and J ends were trimmed by 6 bases and 16 bases, with 19 bases remaining between them. CDR3 DNA: TGTGCCAGCAGCCCCAACGGGGATACCGCACTCCACTTT. This translates into CASSPNGDTALHF.

This clone was detected a few times. This chain connects TRBV21-1 to TRBJ1-1; TRBD1 is taken as the D call from the table, unchecked against the DNA. TRBV21-1 is a documented pseudogene. This CDR3 contains 15 residues. CDR3 sequence reads: CASSPGTGMNTEAFF. The DNA for the CDR3 is TGTGCCAGCAGCCCCGGGACAGGCATGAACACTGAAGCTTTCTTT.

The chain carries TRBV6-4 and TRBJ1-1; TRBD1 matches 7 bases. The CDR3 runs to 15 residues. The ends lost 6 bases at V and 3 bases at J; junction bases unmatched: 10. In germline, CDR1 is MRHNA, CDR2 SNTAGT. The CDR3 region is CASREGKGADTEAFF. CDR3 DNA: TGTGCCAGCAGGGAAGGGAAGGGGGCGGACACTGAAGCTTTCTTT.

The CDR3 DNA is TGCAGCGTGGGGACAGGGGTCGGCTACACCTTC. This encodes CSVGTGVGYTF. V and J are TRBV29-1 and TRBJ1-2; TRBD1 agrees at 10 bases. The CDR3 runs 11 residues. V lost 6 bases to trimming and J lost 8 bases; unmatched junction nucleotides: 3. In germline, CDR1 is SQVTM, CDR2 ANQGSEA.

Details on this clone: Other DNA sequences of this sample code for an identical CDR3. The chain uses TRBV12-3 or TRBV12-4 and TRBJ2-5; TRBD1 is a possible D gene (6 bases). This CDR3 is 13 amino acids long. With 5 bases removed from V and 5 bases from J, the gap between germline ends came to 12 bases. For the CDR3, the DNA is TGTGCCAGCAGTCCAGGCACAGGGGAGACCCAGTACTTC. This encodes CASSPGTGETQYF.

This clone is a singleton in its sample. The chain links TRBV6-6 to TRBJ1-5; TRBD1 matches 8 bases. In germline, CDR1 is MNHNY, CDR2 SVGAGI (reference sequence). The CDR3 extends over 16 amino acids. With 6 bases clipped from V and 2 bases from J, the junction kept 9 bases outside the gene matches. The CDR3 DNA reads as TGTGCCAGCAGCCCCACAGGGGGTCGCGGCAATCAGCCCCAGCATTTT. Amino acid sequence: CASSPTGGRGNQPQHF.

Concerning this clone: This specimen includes other DNA sequences encoding the same CDR3. The rearrangement joins TRBV19 to TRBJ1-1; 7 nucleotides align to TRBD1. The CDR3 has 13 residues. Germline V gives CDR1 LNHDA, CDR2 SQIVND (reference sequence). The V segment lost 4 bases and the J segment 4 bases; nucleotides outside the gene matches: 3. The CDR3 protein is CASSTSGGTEAFF. CDR3 nucleotides: TGTGCCAGTAGTACATCAGGGGGCACTGAAGCTTTCTTT.

Turning to this clone: This CDR3 is also generated by other DNA sequences in the sample. The chain has TRBV6-5 and TRBJ1-3; D possibly corresponds to TRBD1 (6 bases). This CDR3 has 13 residues. V gave up 6 bases and J gave up 4 bases, with 10 bases separating them. Germline V gene sequence: CDR1 MNHEY, CDR2 SVGAGI. The CDR3 coding sequence is TGTGCCAGCAGACAGGGCTCGGGAAACACCATATATTTT. Its protein product is CASRQGSGNTIYF.

The gene calls are TRBV3-1 (or the pseudogene TRBV3-2) and TRBJ1-6, with 8 bases that match TRBD1. From germline, CDR1 is LGHDT and CDR2 YNNKEL (reference sequence). The V and J ends lost 2 bases and 7 bases, in that order; junction bases with no gene match: 13. This CDR3 has 18 residues. The CDR3 reads CASSQKPGQAIWNSPLHF. The CDR3 bases are TGTGCCAGCAGCCAAAAGCCGGGACAGGCTATTTGGAATTCACCCCTCCACTTT.